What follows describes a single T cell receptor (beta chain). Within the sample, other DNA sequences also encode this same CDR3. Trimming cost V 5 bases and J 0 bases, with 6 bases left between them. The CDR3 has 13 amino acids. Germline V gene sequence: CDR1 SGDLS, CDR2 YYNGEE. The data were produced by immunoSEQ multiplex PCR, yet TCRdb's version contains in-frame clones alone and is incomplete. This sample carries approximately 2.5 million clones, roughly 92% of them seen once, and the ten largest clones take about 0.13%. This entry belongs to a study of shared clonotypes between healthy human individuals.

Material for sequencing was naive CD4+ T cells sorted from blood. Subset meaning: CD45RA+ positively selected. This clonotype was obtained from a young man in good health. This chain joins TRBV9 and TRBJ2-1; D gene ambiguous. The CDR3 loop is CASSPSSYNEQFF. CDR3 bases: TGTGCCAGCAGTCCAAGCTCCTACAATGAGCAGTTCTTC.